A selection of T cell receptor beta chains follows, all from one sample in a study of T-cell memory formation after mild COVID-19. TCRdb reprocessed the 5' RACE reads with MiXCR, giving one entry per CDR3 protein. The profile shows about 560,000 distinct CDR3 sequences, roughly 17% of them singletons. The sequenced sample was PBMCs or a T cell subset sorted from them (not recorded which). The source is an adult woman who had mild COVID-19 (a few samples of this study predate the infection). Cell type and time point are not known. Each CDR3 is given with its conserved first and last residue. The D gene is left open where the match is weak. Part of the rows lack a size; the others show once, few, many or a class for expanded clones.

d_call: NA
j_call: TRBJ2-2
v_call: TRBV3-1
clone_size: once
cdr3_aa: CASSQPSYTGELFF
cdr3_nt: TGTGCCAGCAGCCAACCCTCGTACACCGGGGAGCTGTTTTTT

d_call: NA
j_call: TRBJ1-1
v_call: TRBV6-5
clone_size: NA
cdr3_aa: CASSSLGTEAFF
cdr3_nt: TGTGCCAGCAGTTCCTTGGGGACTGAAGCTTTCTTT

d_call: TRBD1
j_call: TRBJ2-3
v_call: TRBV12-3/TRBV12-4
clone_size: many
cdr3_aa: CASSSPGTGLTDTQYF
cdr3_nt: TGTGCCAGCAGTTCCCCGGGGACAGGGCTCACAGATACGCAGTATTTT

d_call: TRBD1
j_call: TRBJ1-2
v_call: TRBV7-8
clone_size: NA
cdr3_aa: CASSLGDRAYGYTF
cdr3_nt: TGTGCCAGCAGCTTGGGGGACAGGGCTTATGGCTACACCTTC

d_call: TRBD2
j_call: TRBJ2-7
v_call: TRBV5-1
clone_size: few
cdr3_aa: CASSNRLAGGPGEQYF
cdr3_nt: TGCGCCAGCAGCAACAGACTAGCGGGAGGGCCAGGCGAGCAGTACTTC

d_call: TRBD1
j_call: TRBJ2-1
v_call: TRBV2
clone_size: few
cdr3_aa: CATQLDRSSYNEQFF
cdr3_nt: TGTGCCACCCAACTGGACAGGTCCTCCTACAATGAGCAGTTCTTC

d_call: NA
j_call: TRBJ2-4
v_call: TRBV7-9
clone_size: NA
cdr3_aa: CASSQPGLGVARAKNIQYF
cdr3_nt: TGTGCCAGCAGCCAGCCGGGTTTGGGGGTGGCGAGAGCCAAAAACATTCAGTACTTC

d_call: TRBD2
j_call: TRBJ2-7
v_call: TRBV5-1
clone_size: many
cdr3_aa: CASSGTTEEQYF
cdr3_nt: TGCGCCAGCAGCGGGACTACAGAGGAGCAGTACTTC

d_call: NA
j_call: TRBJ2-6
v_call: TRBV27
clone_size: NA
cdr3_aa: CASSLSGSSGANVLTF
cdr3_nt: TGTGCCAGCAGTTTGTCAGGAAGCTCTGGGGCCAACGTCCTGACTTTC

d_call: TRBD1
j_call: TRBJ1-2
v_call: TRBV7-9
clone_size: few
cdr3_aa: CASSLFEQGAYGYTF
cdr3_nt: TGTGCCAGCAGCTTATTCGAACAGGGGGCTTATGGCTACACCTTC

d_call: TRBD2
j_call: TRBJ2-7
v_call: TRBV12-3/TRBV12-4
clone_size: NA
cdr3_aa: CASTPLAGGGEQYF
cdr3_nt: TGTGCCAGCACCCCGCTAGCGGGAGGAGGCGAGCAGTACTTC

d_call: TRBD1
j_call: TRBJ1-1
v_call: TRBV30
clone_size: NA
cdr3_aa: CALTGGGTEAFF
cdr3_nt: TGTGCCCTGACAGGGGGGGGCACTGAAGCTTTCTTT

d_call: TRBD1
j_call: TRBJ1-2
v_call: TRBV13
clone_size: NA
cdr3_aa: CASSRGTGYGYTF
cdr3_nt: TGTGCCAGCAGCCGCGGGACAGGTTATGGCTACACCTTC

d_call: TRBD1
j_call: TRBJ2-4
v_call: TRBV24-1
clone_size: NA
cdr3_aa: CATSDRGTGYKNIQYF
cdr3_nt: TGTGCCACCAGTGATCGCGGGACAGGGTACAAAAACATTCAGTACTTC

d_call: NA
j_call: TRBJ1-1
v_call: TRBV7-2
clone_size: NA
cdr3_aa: CASSLETGPAFF
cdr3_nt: TGTGCCAGCAGCTTAGAGACGGGGCCGGCTTTCTTT

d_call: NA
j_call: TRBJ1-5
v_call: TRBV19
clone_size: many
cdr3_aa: CASSQDRPYSNQPQHF
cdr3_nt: TGTGCCAGTAGCCAAGACAGGCCGTATAGCAATCAGCCCCAGCATTTT

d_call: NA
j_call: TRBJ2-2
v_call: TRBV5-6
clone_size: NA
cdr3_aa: CASSLGGFAGELFF
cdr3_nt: TGTGCCAGCAGCCTAGGGGGTTTTGCCGGGGAGCTGTTTTTT

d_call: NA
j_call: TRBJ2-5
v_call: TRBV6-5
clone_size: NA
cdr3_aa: CASSYLSTSSETQYF
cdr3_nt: TGTGCCAGCAGTTACCTATCGACTAGTTCGGAGACCCAGTACTTC

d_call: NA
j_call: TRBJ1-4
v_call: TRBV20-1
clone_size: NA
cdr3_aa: CSARAPHTNEKLFF
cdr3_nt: TGCAGTGCTAGAGCCCCGCACACTAATGAAAAACTGTTTTTT

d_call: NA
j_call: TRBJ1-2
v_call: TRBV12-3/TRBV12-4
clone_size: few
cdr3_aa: CASSYTGRARGYTF
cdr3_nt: TGTGCCAGCAGTTACACCGGAAGGGCCCGTGGCTACACCTTC